This TCR beta chain was sequenced for a study of molecular identifiers for immune sequencing clone quantification. Overall study results and limits: Among 800,000 to 1,000,000 naive cells, spiked Jurkat TCR RNA from a single cell was reportedly detectable. Over 98% of effector molecules, but under 1% in naive cells, were held by clones with more than 20 RNA copies.

This clonotype was observed many times. Its antigen remains unidentified. TCRdb used MiXCR to reprocess the PCR reads, holding one entry per CDR3 protein. The sample consists of fewer than 25,000 distinct CDR3 sequences, under 20% of them appearing once. When naive CD8 T cells were sorted, they were gated as CD8+CD4-CCR7+CD45RA+. Trimming removed 5 bases from V and 7 bases from J, with 14 bases in between. The CDR3 runs 12 residues. Germline V CDR1 and CDR2: SQVTM, ANQGSEA. The sequenced sample consisted of naive CD8+ T cells from blood, with Jurkat cell RNA spiked in. Stated subset: FACS-sorted CD8+CD4-CCR7+CD45RA+ naive T cells. The chain recombines TRBV29-1 with TRBJ1-2; D not certain. The source is a human donor in good health. Some libraries in this study had Jurkat cell RNA spiked in. CDR3 region: CSVYGSKIGYTF. CDR3 nucleotide sequence: TGCAGCGTTTACGGGTCTAAGATTGGCTACACCTTC.